Given below is one TCR beta chain in context. Its antigen is not identified. The source of the sample is a study of T-cell memory formation after mild COVID-19. Germline CDR1 reads SGHVS; CDR2 reads FQNEAQ. V was trimmed by 4 bases and J by 8 bases, leaving 11 bases between them. CDR3 length: 12 amino acids. TCRdb used MiXCR to reprocess the 5' RACE reads, holding one entry per CDR3 protein. The sample has roughly 480,000 distinct CDR3 sequences, around 25% seen once. Study results and caveats: Memory cells collected pre-infection included some clones that later responded, suggesting cross-reactive memory joined.

This rearrangement joins TRBV7-8 to TRBJ1-2; D gene uncertain. The clonotype comes from an adult woman who had mild COVID-19 (a few samples of this study predate the infection). Cell type and time point are not known. Sequences were obtained from PBMCs or a T cell subset sorted from them (not recorded which). CDR3 sequence: CASSSGALGYTF. For the CDR3, the DNA is TGTGCCAGCAGCTCAGGAGCCCTCGGCTACACCTTC.